One and the same sample provided the 15 T cell receptor beta chains below, sequenced in a study of regulatory T cells in long-lasting Graves disease. The time point: newly diagnosed GD, antithyroid drugs for less than 3 months. Construction of the TCR library relied on RNA isolated from PBMCs. Relying on iRepertoire HTBI primers and Arm-PCR of CDR3 regions, the team built TCR beta libraries. TCRdb re-derived calls from the multiplex PCR reads in MiXCR, one entry per CDR3 protein. Among around 250,000 distinct CDR3 sequences listed, approximately 20% were seen once. Sequences were derived from peripheral blood mononuclear cells (PBMCs), sampled at new diagnosis, from a patient treated with antithyroid drugs. Source of these receptors: a female donor with Graves disease.

The chain recombines TRBV18 with TRBJ1-6; 9 bases agree with TRBD1. The CDR3 contains 15 residues. The junction had 3 bases not matched to a gene; V was cut back by 2 bases and J by 7 bases. Per germline, CDR1 KGHSH and CDR2 LQKENI. The CDR3 loop reads CASSPGQGTNSPLHF. DNA for the CDR3: TGTGCCAGCTCACCAGGACAGGGGACCAATTCACCCCTCCACTTT.

This clonotype was counted a few times. V is TRBV6-1 and J is TRBJ2-7; D is unresolved. From germline, CDR1 is MNHNS and CDR2 SASEGT. CDR3 size: 15 residues. V lost 7 bases to trimming and J lost 0 bases, with 16 bases between them. The CDR3, as DNA: TGTGCCAGCACCAAATTAGGCTCCCTCTCCTACGAGCAGTACTTC. This codes for CASTKLGSLSYEQYF.

The gene calls are TRBV20-1 and TRBJ1-3, with 7 bases fitting TRBD1. Per the germline V gene, CDR1 is DFQATT and CDR2 is SNEGSKA (reference sequence). J gave up 2 bases and V 5 bases, and 3 bases lay outside the gene matches. This CDR3 is 13 amino acids long. In nucleotides, the CDR3 is TGCAGTGCTCCTGACAGGGCTGGAAACACCATATATTTT. Encoded protein: CSAPDRAGNTIYF.

This clonotype was counted ten times or more. CDR3: CAKQGFGTEAFF. The CDR3 bases are TGTGCCAAACAGGGTTTTGGCACTGAAGCTTTCTTT. The chain is built from TRBV2 and TRBJ1-1; tentatively, D is TRBD1 (6 bases). Trimming took 10 bases from V and 4 from J, leaving 13 bases between them. The CDR3 is 12 amino acids. CDR1 SNHLY and CDR2 FYNNEI come from the germline V gene.

This clonotype came up many times. This chain joins TRBV7-2 and TRBJ2-5; the D call may be TRBD1 or TRBD2 (5 bases each). The CDR3 extends over 14 amino acids. Germline V gene data show CDR1 as SGHTA and CDR2 as FQGNSA. V lost 3 bases and J 2 bases, leaving 10 bases between the germline ends. CDR3 nucleotides: TGTGCCAGCAGCTTTACAGGAGGACAAGAGACCCAGTACTTC. Encoded protein: CASSFTGGQETQYF.

This clonotype was seen just once. One base away lies a much larger clone, so this may be a sequencing read error. V and J are TRBV27 and TRBJ2-5; D might be TRBD1 (6 bases). Germline V CDR1 and CDR2: MNHEY, SMNVEV (reference sequence). Between the trimmed V and J ends, which lost 4 bases and 1 base, there was a span of 13 bases. The CDR3 covers 15 residues. For the CDR3, the DNA is TGTGCCAGCAGTTCCACGGACAGTTTCCAAGAGACCCAGTACTTC. As protein: CASSSTDSFQETQYF.

On this clonotype itself: This could be a read error, since a much larger clone is one nucleotide away. The chain is built from TRBV6-2 or TRBV6-3 and TRBJ2-1; 9 positions match TRBD1. This CDR3 contains 15 residues. Germline assignment: CDR1 MNHEY and CDR2 SVGEGT. V was pared by 6 bases and J by 10 bases, with 13 bases of the junction left unmatched. CDR3: CASRSSGTGRYEQFF. The CDR3 nucleotides read TGTGCCAGCAGATCCTCCGGGACAGGGCGCTACGAGCAGTTCTTC.

V is TRBV20-1 and J is TRBJ1-1, with D uncertain. There are 12 residues in the CDR3. The V and J ends lost 4 bases and 2 bases respectively, with 8 bases between them. Germline assignment: CDR1 DFQATT and CDR2 SNEGSKA (reference sequence). The CDR3 bases are TGCAGTGCTACAGGATTTAACACTGAAGCTTTCTTT. It is translated as CSATGFNTEAFF.

This clonotype was found many times. The rearrangement uses TRBV7-3 and TRBJ2-1, with a possible D match to TRBD2 (6 bases). The CDR3 is 13 amino acids. Trimming removed 5 bases from V and 7 bases from J, with 12 bases in between. The germline gives CDR1 SGHTA, CDR2 FQGTGA. CDR3 in amino acids: CASSPGSMNEQFF. The CDR3 DNA reads as TGTGCCAGCAGCCCCGGGAGTATGAATGAGCAGTTCTTC.

This clonotype was seen repeatedly, ten times or more. This sequence joins TRBV6-2 or TRBV6-3 and TRBJ2-4; 9 bases align to TRBD1. The junction had 6 bases not matched to a gene; V was cut back by 6 bases and J by 0 bases. The CDR3 sequence is 16 residues long. Germline V gives CDR1 MNHEY, CDR2 SVGEGT. In DNA form, the CDR3 reads TGTGCCAGCAGCAGAACAGGGGGCCCAGCCAAAAACATTCAGTACTTC. Encoded protein: CASSRTGGPAKNIQYF.

This clonotype has a count of ten or more. The chain recombines TRBV7-9 with TRBJ2-3; 9 nucleotides agree with TRBD2. Germline V lookup: CDR1 SEHNR, CDR2 FQNEAQ (reference sequence). Trimming took 3 bases from V and 5 from J; bases not matched to a gene: 9. The CDR3 has 16 amino acids. CDR3 nucleotide sequence: TGTGCCAGCAGCTTCGTAGCGGGGGCTAGAGGAGATACGCAGTATTTT. The encoded protein is CASSFVAGARGDTQYF.

Comments on this clonotype: It may be a read error: a sequence one base away is much more abundant. This rearrangement joins TRBV7-9 to TRBJ1-3, with D tentatively TRBD1 (5 bases). The V gene's germline CDR1 is SEHNR and CDR2 FQNEAQ (reference sequence). The CDR3 extends over 15 amino acids. The CDR3, as DNA: TGTGCCAGCAGCTTGACTCAGGGATTCGGAAACACCAGATATTTT. Translation: CASSLTQGFGNTRYF.

This clonotype was counted many times. The chain carries TRBV6-2 or TRBV6-3 and TRBJ1-1, with TRBD1 matching 7 bases. The CDR3 totals 13 residues. V was clipped by 6 bases and J by 7 bases; unmatched bases: 8. The germline gives CDR1 MNHEY, CDR2 SVGEGT. The CDR3 region is CASSKTTGIEAFF. CDR3 sequence (DNA): TGTGCCAGCAGCAAAACGACAGGGATTGAAGCTTTCTTT.

This clonotype has a count of ten or more. J is TRBJ2-1 and V is TRBV30; possible D gene TRBD2, 6 bases. CDR1 is GTSNPN, CDR2 SVGIG, per germline (reference sequence). Trimming took 2 bases from V and 8 from J, leaving 13 bases between them. The CDR3 runs 13 residues. CDR3 amino acids: CAWSRLEVDEQFF. As DNA, the CDR3 is TGTGCCTGGAGTAGACTAGAGGTCGATGAGCAGTTCTTC. The full variable domain, completed using reference TRBV30 and TRBJ2-1, is SQTIHQWPATLVQPVGSPLSLECTVEGTSNPNLYWYRQAAGRGLQLLFYSVGIGQISSEVPQNLSASRPQDRQFILSSKKLLLSDSGFYLCAWSRLEVDEQFFGPGTRLTVL.

J is TRBJ2-1 and V is TRBV6-2 or TRBV6-3; no reliable D call. The CDR3 totals 13 residues. The V end was cut by 5 bases, the J end by 3 bases, with 8 bases between. Germline V lookup: CDR1 MNHEY, CDR2 SVGEGT. The DNA for the CDR3 is TGTGCCAGCAGTGATGGCAGCTACAATGAGCAGTTCTTC. Encoded protein: CASSDGSYNEQFF.